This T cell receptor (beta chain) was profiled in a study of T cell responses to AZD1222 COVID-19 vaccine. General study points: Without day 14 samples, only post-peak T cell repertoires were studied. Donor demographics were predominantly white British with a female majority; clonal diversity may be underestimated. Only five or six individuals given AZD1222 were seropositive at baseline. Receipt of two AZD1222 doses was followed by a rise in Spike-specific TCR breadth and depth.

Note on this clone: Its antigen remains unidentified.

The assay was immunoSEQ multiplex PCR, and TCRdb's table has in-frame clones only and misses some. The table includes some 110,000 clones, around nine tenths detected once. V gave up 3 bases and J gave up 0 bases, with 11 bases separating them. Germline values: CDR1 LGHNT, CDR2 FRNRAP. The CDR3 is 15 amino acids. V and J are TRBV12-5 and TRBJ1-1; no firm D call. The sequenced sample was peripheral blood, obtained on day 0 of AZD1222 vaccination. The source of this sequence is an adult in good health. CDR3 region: CASGLEATLNTEAFF. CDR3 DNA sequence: TGTGCTAGTGGTTTAGAGGCCACACTGAACACTGAAGCTTTCTTT. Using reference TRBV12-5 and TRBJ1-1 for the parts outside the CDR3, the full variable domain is DARVTQTPRHKVTEMGQEVTMRCQPILGHNTVFWYRQTMMQGLELLAYFRNRAPLDDSGMPKDRFSAEMPDATLATLKIQPSEPRDSAVYFCASGLEATLNTEAFFGQGTRLTVV.